The clone carrying this T cell receptor beta chain showed up many times. Its antigen remains unknown. This sample is drawn from a study of identical twins. The study, taken as a whole, reports: Conclusions rested on cross-sectional statistics rather than following the same donors.

The CDR3 extends over 14 amino acids. V lost 0 bases to trimming and J lost 1 base, with 6 bases between them. MiXCR, applied by TCRdb to the 5' RACE reads, yields one record per CDR3 protein. The sample carries hundreds of thousands of distinct CDR3 sequences, 8.6% recorded once. The same specimen was also included in a second study, on yellow fever vaccine responses in identical twins.

The TCR originated in a woman aged 18-29 years in good health. This chain joins TRBV12-3 or TRBV12-4 and TRBJ1-1, with D tentatively TRBD1 (5 bases). Source material: PBMCs. The CDR3 DNA sequence: TGTGCCAGCAGTTTAGCTGACAGGAACACTGAAGCTTTCTTT. It encodes CASSLADRNTEAFF.